The 18 T cell receptor beta chains given below trace back to one sample, sequenced in a study of T cell responses to AZD1222 COVID-19 vaccine. Data came from immunoSEQ multiplex PCR; TCRdb stores just in-frame clones and leaves some out. Among about 160,000 clones listed, around 93% were seen once. The source material was peripheral blood, sampled 28 days after the second AZD1222 dose. Source of these receptors: an adult who received the AZD1222 COVID-19 vaccine.

The gene calls are TRBV7-8 and TRBJ1-1; D call uncertain. CDR1 is SGHVS, CDR2 FQNEAQ, per germline. Trimming pared 3 bases from V and 0 bases from J, leaving 5 bases between. The CDR3 has 13 residues. CDR3 nucleotide sequence: TGTGCCAGCAGCTTTGCAGTGAACACTGAAGCTTTCTTT. This sequence encodes CASSFAVNTEAFF.

V is TRBV24-1 and J is TRBJ1-5; a weak D match, TRBD1 (5 bases). V lost 2 bases, J lost 4 bases, and 8 bases lay in between. The CDR3 totals 14 residues. The germline V gene encodes CDR1 KGHDR and CDR2 SFDVKD. CDR3 sequence (DNA): TGTGCCACCAGTGATTGGGACCTTAATCAGCCCCAGCATTTT. Translation: CATSDWDLNQPQHF.

This clone was recorded a few times. This chain uses TRBV15 with TRBJ1-5; 9 bases are a match to TRBD1. This CDR3 is built from 16 residues. CDR1 is LNHNV, CDR2 YYDKDF, per germline (reference sequence). The V segment lost 0 bases and the J segment 7 bases; nucleotides outside the gene matches: 7. CDR3 bases: TGTGCCACCAGCAGAGATGGAGGGACAGGGCAGCAGCCCCAGCATTTT. Encoded protein: CATSRDGGTGQQPQHF.

The chain has TRBV2 and TRBJ2-6; D unresolved. The CDR3 spans 12 residues. The V gene's germline CDR1 is SNHLY and CDR2 FYNNEI. Trimming took off 6 bases at V and 6 bases at J, with 6 bases between the two ends. This chain's CDR3 is CASSDMANVLTF. The CDR3 DNA reads as TGTGCCAGCAGCGACATGGCCAACGTCCTGACTTTC.

The V gene is TRBV12-5, the J gene TRBJ2-7; perhaps TRBD2 as D (5 bases). V was shortened by 0 bases and J by 0 bases, with 15 bases between the two germline ends. CDR1 and CDR2 from the germline V gene are LGHNT and FRNRAP. CDR3 length equals 17 residues. The CDR3 here is CASGLVGTRGLSYEQYF. CDR3 DNA: TGTGCTAGTGGTTTGGTAGGTACACGCGGGCTCTCCTACGAGCAGTACTTC.

The table lists this clone with a count of one. V usage is TRBV27 and J usage is TRBJ1-1; unclear D gene. This CDR3 is built from 11 residues. Per the germline V gene, CDR1 is MNHEY and CDR2 is SMNVEV (reference sequence). The V and J ends lost 11 bases and 4 bases respectively, with 11 bases between them. The CDR3 DNA reads TGTGCCGCTGGGCGGGCCACTGAAGCTTTCTTT. Translation gives CAAGRATEAFF.

V and J are TRBV18 and TRBJ1-3; unclear D gene. V was cut by 1 base and J by 2 bases, with 12 bases left in between. The CDR3 runs 16 residues. The germline gives CDR1 KGHSH, CDR2 LQKENI. The CDR3 DNA follows: TGTGCCAGCTCACCACGGCAAGGTGGTGCTGGAAACACCATATATTTT. Its translation is CASSPRQGGAGNTIYF. Together with reference TRBV18 and TRBJ1-3, the CDR3 gives the full variable domain: NAGVMQNPRHLVRRRGQEARLRCSPMKGHSHVYWYRQLPEEGLKFMVYLQKENIIDESGMPKERFSAEFPKEGPSILRIQQVVRGDSAAYFCASSPRQGGAGNTIYFGEGSWLTVV.

This chain connects TRBV30 to TRBJ2-2, with 7 bases that match TRBD1. Germline V gene data show CDR1 as GTSNPN and CDR2 as SVGIG (reference sequence). The CDR3 has 14 residues. The ends lost 5 bases at V and 1 base at J; junction bases unmatched: 4. As DNA, the CDR3 is TGTGCCTGGCGACAGGGCAGGAACACCGGGGAGCTGTTTTTT. Translation gives CAWRQGRNTGELFF.

The J gene is TRBJ1-1, the V gene TRBV6-5; D may be TRBD1 (6 bases). Germline assignment: CDR1 MNHEY and CDR2 SVGAGI. Deletions cut 7 bases from V and 1 base from J, with 13 bases between. This CDR3 comprises 14 residues. As DNA, the CDR3 is TGTGCCAGCACCATCGGGGGGGCGAACACTGAAGCTTTCTTT. Protein: CASTIGGANTEAFF.

The genes are TRBV12-3 or TRBV12-4 and TRBJ2-5; D unresolved. The CDR3 is 11 amino acids. V was clipped by 5 bases and J by 3 bases, with 4 bases between them. The CDR3 reads CASSVEETQYF. CDR3 DNA: TGTGCCAGCAGTGTCGAAGAGACCCAGTACTTC.

The chain couples TRBV9 to TRBJ1-1, with D possibly being TRBD1 (5 bases). Germline-derived CDR1 and CDR2 are SGDLS and YYNGEE. The V and J ends lost 4 bases and 4 bases respectively, with 14 bases between them. The CDR3 extends over 14 amino acids. The CDR3 loop reads CASSRGRDGTEAFF. CDR3 coding DNA: TGTGCCAGCAGCCGGGGACGGGACGGCACTGAAGCTTTCTTT.

V gene TRBV9 combines with J gene TRBJ2-7, with 12 bases identical to TRBD2. The CDR3 sequence is 15 residues long. Germline-derived CDR1 and CDR2 are SGDLS and YYNGEE. Trimming took 4 bases from V and 2 from J; bases not matched to a gene: 4. The CDR3: CASSSGLAGTYEQYF. The CDR3 nucleotides are TGTGCCAGCAGCTCCGGACTAGCGGGAACCTACGAGCAGTACTTC. Full variable domain (missing parts from reference TRBV9 and TRBJ2-7): DSGVTQTPKHLITATGQRVTLRCSPRSGDLSVYWYQQSLDQGLQFLIQYYNGEERAKGNILERFSAQQFPDLHSELNLSSLELGDSALYFCASSSGLAGTYEQYFGPGTRLTVT.

The chain carries TRBV6-6 and TRBJ1-2; D not certain. The CDR3 length is 12 residues. Trimming removed 6 bases at V and 3 bases at J, with 8 bases between. The germline CDR1 and CDR2 sequences are MNHNY and SVGAGI (reference sequence). The CDR3 nucleotides read TGTGCCAGCAGCCACCGGGACTATGGCTACACCTTC. Protein: CASSHRDYGYTF.

This sequence joins TRBV12-3 or TRBV12-4 and TRBJ1-2; the D is unclear. Trimming stripped 5 bases from V and 6 bases from J, with 10 bases between. The CDR3 is made up of 12 amino acids. The CDR3, as DNA: TGTGCCAGCAGTCTCCTCGAACATGGCTACACCTTC. Its translation: CASSLLEHGYTF.

This clone is a singleton in its sample. The chain combines TRBV12-5 with TRBJ2-2; a possible D gene is TRBD2 (6 bases). The CDR3 has 14 amino acids. The V gene's germline CDR1 is LGHNT and CDR2 FRNRAP. CDR3 DNA sequence: TGTGCCACCCGGGGACTCGGCGGCGCCGGGGAGCTGTTTTTT. The encoded protein is CATRGLGGAGELFF.

The chain links TRBV24-1 to TRBJ1-1; 7 bases are shared with TRBD1. J lost 5 bases, V lost 4 bases, and 3 bases had no gene match. This CDR3 comprises 13 residues. Germline CDR1 is KGHDR and CDR2 is SFDVKD. The CDR3 region has the DNA TGTGCCACCAGTGAGCCAGGGGGAACTGAAGCTTTCTTT. Translating gives CATSEPGGTEAFF.

This chain links TRBV5-1 with TRBJ2-2; TRBD2 agrees at 9 bases. Germline lookup yields CDR1 SGHRS and CDR2 YFSETQ. V lost 4 bases, J lost 6 bases, and 10 bases stayed unmatched. This CDR3 is 16 amino acids long. CDR3 in DNA: TGCGCCAGCAGCCTCGACGGCGGGGGGGCCCCCGGGGAGCTGTTTTTT. It translates to CASSLDGGGAPGELFF.

This clone came up a few times. The V and J genes are TRBV10-1 and TRBJ2-7, with D possibly TRBD1 on 5 matching bases. The germline V gene has CDR1 WNHNN and CDR2 SYGVQD (reference sequence). This CDR3 region has 15 residues. The germline V and J ends were trimmed by 0 bases and 0 bases, with 9 bases remaining between them. In nucleotides, the CDR3 is TGCGCCAGCAGTGAGTCCACAGGTAACTCCTACGAGCAGTACTTC. This gives the protein CASSESTGNSYEQYF.